This TCR beta chain was recorded in a study of CD8 T cells in Susac syndrome. Study results and limitations: The CD4+ T cell repertoires of Susac syndrome were found to show no clonal expansion.

Random hexamers primed reverse transcription of 0.5 to 1 ug RNA. Using its own MiXCR run on the immunoSEQ multiplex PCR reads, TCRdb lists one record per CDR3 protein. In the table there are about 190,000 distinct CDR3 sequences, around nine tenths of which are singletons. Sequencing of TCR beta, carried out with a high-throughput approach, was applied to CD8+ and CD4+ T cells from the blood. Each Susac syndrome patient had definite or probable disease by recently defined criteria. Negative isolation was applied to CD8+ and CD4+ T cells, and FACS enrichment was applied to TEMRA cells. CDR3 size: 13 residues. V was trimmed by 2 bases and J by 1 base, leaving 5 bases between them. Germline CDR1 reads ENHRY; CDR2 reads SYGVKD. With respect to this clonotype: Its specificity is unknown.

Sequencing used CD4+ T cells from PBMCs. The gene calls are TRBV10-3 and TRBJ2-5; D is ambiguous. The receptor was derived from a human donor with Susac syndrome. CDR3 sequence reads: CAISETSQETQYF. The CDR3 DNA reads TGTGCCATCAGTGAGACCTCCCAAGAGACCCAGTACTTC.